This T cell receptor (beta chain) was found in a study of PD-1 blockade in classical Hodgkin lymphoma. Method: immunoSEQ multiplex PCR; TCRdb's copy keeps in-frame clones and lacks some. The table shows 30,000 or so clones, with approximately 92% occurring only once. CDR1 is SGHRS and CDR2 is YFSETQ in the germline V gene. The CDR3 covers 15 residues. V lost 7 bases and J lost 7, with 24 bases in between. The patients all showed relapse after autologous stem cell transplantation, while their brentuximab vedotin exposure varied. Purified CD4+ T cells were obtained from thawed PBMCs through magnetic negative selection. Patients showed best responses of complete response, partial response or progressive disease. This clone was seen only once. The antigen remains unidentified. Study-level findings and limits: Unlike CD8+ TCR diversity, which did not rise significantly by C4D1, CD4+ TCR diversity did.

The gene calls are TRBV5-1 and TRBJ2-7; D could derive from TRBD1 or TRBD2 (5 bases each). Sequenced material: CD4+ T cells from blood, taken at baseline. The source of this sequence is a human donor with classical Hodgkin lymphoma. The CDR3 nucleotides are TGCGCCAGCGGGCTCGCGACAGCCGGGGTAGGTGAGCAGTACTTC. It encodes CASGLATAGVGEQYF.